This T cell receptor (beta chain) stems from a study of T cells after yellow fever vaccination. It was through 5'RACE template switching that TCR cDNA was made, with a universal primer site and UMIs added. TCRdb independently ran MiXCR on the 5' RACE reads; one entry per CDR3 protein. The data contain around 180,000 distinct CDR3 sequences, 6.2% of them singletons. Trimming at V came to 6 bases and at J to 4 bases, leaving 11 bases not matched to a gene. CDR3 length: 16 residues. The germline CDR1 and CDR2 sequences are WSHSY and SAAADI. Study-wide results and limits: Repertoires obtained by FACS sorting could include abundant clonotypes that entered as contaminants from the bulk population. Booster samples showed a return of most primary-vaccination clones (around 96% CD4, 88% CD8). Among all clonotypes, a small share was observed in both CD4 and CD8 compartments.

Worth noting for this clonotype: Its target is not known.

This TCR was sampled from a man aged 18 to 29 who received the YFV17D yellow fever vaccine. The sequenced sample was CD4+ T cells sorted from PBMCs, obtained on the day of the first yellow fever vaccination. The chain carries TRBV10-2 and TRBJ2-3, with 9 bases lining up with TRBD1. CDR3 in DNA: TGCGCCAGCAGCCCCTACCCGACAGGGGGAGCAGATACGCAGTATTTT. It yields the protein CASSPYPTGGADTQYF.